The rows below give T cell receptor beta chains drawn from one sample of a study of blood T cell repertoires in COVID-19. The table came from immunoSEQ multiplex PCR; TCRdb's copy has only in-frame clones and leaves some out. The sample records 20,000 to 25,000 clones, around 75% being singletons. The sample taken for sequencing was peripheral blood. The receptors shown here come from a woman over 75 with acute or convalescent COVID-19. The CDR3 runs from the conserved cysteine through the conserved F or W. Each record gives: clone size, J gene, V gene, D gene, CDR3 protein, CDR3 DNA. A D gene is named only where the DNA matches it firmly. The size of a clone is reported for some rows only, either as once, few or many, or as a class for expanded clones.

size: .
J: TRBJ2-6
V: TRBV14
D: .
CDR3: CASNGLTGLGANVLTF
DNA: TGTGCCAGCAACGGACTGACGGGGTTAGGGGCCAACGTCCTGACTTTC

size: once
J: TRBJ1-1
V: TRBV2
D: .
CDR3: CASSASAGLGTEAFF
DNA: TGTGCCAGCAGTGCATCCGCAGGGCTAGGTACTGAAGCTTTCTTT

size: .
J: TRBJ2-3
V: TRBV9
D: TRBD2
CDR3: CASSVRAGATTDTQYF
DNA: TGTGCCAGCAGCGTCCGAGCGGGAGCCACCACAGATACGCAGTATTTT

size: .
J: TRBJ1-2
V: TRBV7-2
D: .
CDR3: CASRLTQGYGYTF
DNA: TGTGCCAGCAGGTTGACGCAGGGGTATGGCTACACCTTC

size: .
J: TRBJ1-1
V: TRBV4-3
D: TRBD1
CDR3: CASSQETGVAFF
DNA: TGCGCCAGCAGCCAAGAAACAGGGGTGGCTTTCTTT

size: .
J: TRBJ2-5
V: TRBV5-1
D: TRBD1
CDR3: CASSLEGQTVETQYF
DNA: TGCGCCAGCAGCTTGGAGGGACAGACGGTAGAGACCCAGTACTTC

size: .
J: TRBJ1-2
V: TRBV27
D: TRBD1
CDR3: CASSPRQGPYGYTF
DNA: TGTGCCAGCAGTCCCAGACAGGGACCCTATGGCTACACCTTC

size: .
J: TRBJ2-1
V: TRBV24-1
D: .
CDR3: CATSGVRRDNEQFF
DNA: TGTGCCACCAGTGGGGTTCGGCGGGACAATGAGCAGTTCTTC

size: few
J: TRBJ1-2
V: TRBV4-1
D: .
CDR3: CASSPPTGYEGYTF
DNA: TGCGCCAGCAGCCCACCGACGGGGTATGAGGGCTACACCTTC

size: .
J: TRBJ1-3
V: TRBV2
D: .
CDR3: CASSRTQGRGNTIYF
DNA: TGTGCCAGCAGTCGCACCCAGGGTAGGGGAAACACCATATATTTT

size: .
J: TRBJ2-2
V: TRBV19
D: .
CDR3: CASSRQSRGTYTGELFF
DNA: TGTGCCAGTAGCCGACAATCGAGGGGGACATACACCGGGGAGCTGTTTTTT

size: many
J: TRBJ1-3
V: TRBV7-3
D: TRBD1
CDR3: CASSLGGTGAGNTIYF
DNA: TGTGCCAGCAGCTTAGGCGGGACAGGGGCTGGAAACACCATATATTTT

size: few
J: TRBJ1-5
V: TRBV7-8
D: .
CDR3: CASSLAAGNQPQHF
DNA: TGTGCCAGCAGCTTAGCGGCGGGAAATCAGCCCCAGCATTTT

size: .
J: TRBJ2-2
V: TRBV11-3
D: TRBD1
CDR3: CASTDRENTGELFF
DNA: TGTGCCAGCACCGACAGGGAGAACACCGGGGAGCTGTTTTTT

size: .
J: TRBJ2-7
V: TRBV28
D: .
CDR3: CASSSGLYEQYF
DNA: TGTGCCAGCAGTTCAGGTTTGTACGAGCAGTACTTC